These 30 T cell receptor beta chains originate from one sample sequenced in a study of cytomegalovirus exposure and HLA in healthy donors. The PCR made use of 60 Vbeta and 13 Jbeta primers. The repertoire was sequenced with immunoSEQ multiplex PCR; TCRdb's copy has only in-frame clones and lacks some. The top ten clones hold approximately 0.76% of a sample with approximately 170,000 clones, approximately 80% of them seen once. The material sequenced was PBMCs. The receptors were sampled from a female donor in good health and CMV-seronegative.

The V gene is TRBV27, the J gene TRBJ1-5; D is uncertain. This CDR3 is 15 amino acids long. CDR1 is MNHEY and CDR2 is SMNVEV in the germline V gene (reference sequence). Trimming pared 6 bases from V and 0 bases from J, leaving 12 bases between. In DNA, the CDR3 is TGTGCCAGCAGCTTGAGTACCAATAGCAATCAGCCCCAGCATTTT. Residues: CASSLSTNSNQPQHF.

This clone came up once. This chain joins TRBV7-3 and TRBJ2-1; weak D call: TRBD2 (6 bases). V lost 2 bases, J lost 8 bases, and 16 bases lay in between. Germline values: CDR1 SGHTA, CDR2 FQGTGA. The CDR3 is made up of 15 amino acids. CDR3 coding DNA: TGTGCCAGCAGCTTAGGGGGAGGTGGGTTCGATGAGCAGTTCTTC. Its protein product is CASSLGGGGFDEQFF.

The chain carries TRBV7-9 and TRBJ2-1; TRBD2 aligns across 9 bases. This CDR3 has 17 residues. Germline V gene sequence: CDR1 SEHNR, CDR2 FQNEAQ (reference sequence). The ends lost 1 base at V and 6 bases at J; junction bases unmatched: 10. CDR3 sequence reads: CASSLGETSGSVNEQFF. The CDR3 DNA is TGTGCCAGCAGCTTAGGGGAGACTAGCGGTTCAGTCAATGAGCAGTTCTTC. The full variable domain, rest sourced from reference TRBV7-9 and TRBJ2-1, is DTGVSQNPRHKITKRGQNVTFRCDPISEHNRLYWYRQTLGQGPEFLTYFQNEAQLEKSRLLSDRFSAERPKGSFSTLEIQRTEQGDSAMYLCASSLGETSGSVNEQFFGPGTRLTVL.

As DNA, the CDR3 is TGCGCCAGCAGCTTGGAGGGGACATTTACGCAGTATTTT. Translated: CASSLEGTFTQYF. The chain carries TRBV5-1 and TRBJ2-3; a weak D match, TRBD1 (6 bases). Trimming shortened V by 0 bases and J by 8 bases, and 10 bases separated the two germline ends. CDR1 SGHRS and CDR2 YFSETQ come from the germline V gene. This CDR3 has 13 residues.

The V gene is TRBV7-3, the J gene TRBJ2-7; D perhaps matches TRBD1 (6 bases). CDR1 is SGHTA and CDR2 is FQGTGA in the germline V gene. Trimming shortened V by 5 bases and J by 4 bases, and 12 bases separated the two germline ends. The CDR3 covers 13 residues. CDR3 DNA sequence: TGTGCCAGCAGCCTAGGAGGACAGTACGAGCAGTACTTC. It specifies CASSLGGQYEQYF.

The chain couples TRBV7-9 to TRBJ2-3; possibly TRBD1 for D (6 bases). Trimming took 5 bases from V and 0 from J, leaving 18 bases between them. This CDR3 contains 17 residues. CDR1 SEHNR and CDR2 FQNEAQ come from the germline V gene (reference sequence). For the CDR3, the DNA is TGTGCCAGCAGCGAAGTCACAGGGACGACTAGCACAGATACGCAGTATTTT. Translation gives CASSEVTGTTSTDTQYF.

The V call is TRBV19, the J call TRBJ2-5, with TRBD1 matching 7 bases. The length of the CDR3 is 15 residues. Germline CDR1 is LNHDA and CDR2 is SQIVND (reference sequence). Unmatched junction bases numbered 7, after V lost 4 bases and J lost 2 bases. The CDR3 here is CASSSPRQGQETQYF. CDR3 coding DNA: TGTGCCAGTAGTAGTCCCCGACAGGGACAAGAGACCCAGTACTTC.

The rearrangement links TRBV2 to TRBJ2-1, with D tentatively TRBD1 (5 bases). V was trimmed by 7 bases and J by 1 base, leaving 14 bases between them. The CDR3 loop spans 15 amino acids. Germline loops: CDR1 SNHLY, CDR2 FYNNEI. CDR3 nucleotide sequence: TGTGCCAGCAAGGCTACGGACAAGTCCTACAATGAGCAGTTCTTC. This codes for CASKATDKSYNEQFF.

The chain uses TRBV7-3 and TRBJ1-2; 8 nucleotides line up with TRBD1. Unmatched junction bases numbered 14, after V lost 5 bases and J lost 9 bases. CDR3 length: 15 residues. CDR1 and CDR2 from the germline V gene are SGHTA and FQGTGA. CDR3 sequence reads: CASSGTGGLAGSYTF. CDR3 nucleotide sequence: TGTGCCAGCAGCGGGACAGGAGGATTGGCGGGAAGCTACACCTTC.

Only a few counts were recorded for this clone. This chain uses TRBV15 with TRBJ1-5; D call uncertain. The CDR3 runs 12 residues. Germline V gene sequence: CDR1 LNHNV, CDR2 YYDKDF (reference sequence). Trimming left V 5 bases short and J 6 bases short, with 8 bases between. Written as DNA, the CDR3 is TGTGCCACCAGCGGTTACGGTCAGCCCCAGCATTTT. As protein: CATSGYGQPQHF.

The CDR3 sequence is CAISEAARNTEAFF. CDR3 bases: TGTGCCATCAGTGAGGCGGCACGAAACACTGAAGCTTTCTTT. The chain uses TRBV10-3 and TRBJ1-1; D uncertain. The V end lost 2 bases, the J end lost 2 bases, and 9 bases lay between the germline ends. The CDR3 runs 14 residues. Per germline, CDR1 ENHRY and CDR2 SYGVKD.

This chain links TRBV7-2 with TRBJ2-7; the D gene is possibly TRBD1 (6 bases). Germline V gene lookup returns CDR1 SGHTA and CDR2 FQGNSA. CDR3 length equals 14 residues. Trimming removed 2 bases from V and 3 bases from J, with 11 bases in between. The CDR3 sequence is CASSLTTGIYEQYF. CDR3 sequence (DNA): TGTGCCAGCAGCTTAACGACAGGTATCTACGAGCAGTACTTC.

The J gene is TRBJ2-7, the V gene TRBV30; 7 bases line up with TRBD1. The CDR3 covers 12 residues. Germline values: CDR1 GTSNPN, CDR2 SVGIG (reference sequence). The trim removed 5 bases at V and 6 bases at J, leaving 7 bases unmatched. The CDR3 DNA sequence: TGTGCCTGGGGCACCAACAGGGGCGAGCAGTACTTC. Translation gives CAWGTNRGEQYF.

Written as DNA, the CDR3 is TGTGCCAGCAGTGATACCGGTACAGTCTATGGCTACACCTTC. Translation gives CASSDTGTVYGYTF. This chain uses TRBV2 with TRBJ1-2, with D uncertain. Trimming stripped 3 bases from V and 4 bases from J, with 12 bases between. CDR1 SNHLY and CDR2 FYNNEI come from the germline V gene. The CDR3 covers 14 residues.

V and J are TRBV6-5 and TRBJ1-5; D unresolved. This CDR3 has 14 amino acids. Trimming stripped 8 bases from V and 6 bases from J, with 17 bases between. Germline values: CDR1 MNHEY, CDR2 SVGAGI. This CDR3 is CASSRAGEFQPQHF. The DNA of the CDR3 is TGTGCCAGCTCTAGGGCCGGGGAATTTCAGCCCCAGCATTTT.

The J gene is TRBJ1-3, the V gene TRBV9; 8 positions match TRBD1. The CDR3 is 16 residues long. Germline loops: CDR1 SGDLS, CDR2 YYNGEE. Losses at the gene ends were 4 bases for V and 3 bases for J; bases not matched to a gene: 9. The DNA for the CDR3 is TGTGCCAGCAGCCACCTCCAGGGGGCCATTGGAAACACCATATATTTT. Protein: CASSHLQGAIGNTIYF.

This clone was picked up a small number of times. The chain joins TRBV19 to TRBJ1-1, with D perhaps matching TRBD1 (5 bases). V was clipped by 3 bases and J by 4 bases, with 15 bases between them. CDR1 is LNHDA and CDR2 is SQIVND in the germline V gene (reference sequence). There are 15 residues in the CDR3. The CDR3 protein is CASSMLGGGTTEAFF. The CDR3 DNA is TGTGCCAGTAGTATGTTGGGAGGTGGGACCACTGAAGCTTTCTTT. The complete variable domain, with remaining parts taken from reference TRBV19 and TRBJ1-1, reads DGGITQSPKYLFRKEGQNVTLSCEQNLNHDAMYWYRQDPGQGLRLIYYSQIVNDFQKGDIAEGYSVSREKKESFPLTVTSAQKNPTAFYLCASSMLGGGTTEAFFGQGTRLTVV.

The chain couples TRBV4-1 to TRBJ2-1; the match to TRBD2 covers 9 bases. V lost 2 bases and J lost 9; bases outside the gene matches: 14. CDR1 is MGHRA and CDR2 is YSYEKL in the germline V gene. The CDR3 extends over 17 amino acids. The CDR3 loop is CASSQPPRSGRRGEQFF. The CDR3 coding sequence is TGCGCCAGCAGCCAACCTCCCCGAAGCGGGAGGAGGGGTGAGCAGTTCTTC.

This rearrangement joins TRBV6-1 to TRBJ2-7; D might be TRBD2 (5 bases). CDR3 length: 15 amino acids. Trimming stripped 5 bases from V and 2 bases from J, with 16 bases between. The germline V gene has CDR1 MNHNS and CDR2 SASEGT. CDR3: CASSSQTGITYEQYF. In DNA form, the CDR3 reads TGTGCCAGCAGTAGCCAGACCGGGATCACCTACGAGCAGTACTTC.

The gene calls are TRBV10-2 and TRBJ1-2; tentatively, D is TRBD1 (5 bases). The CDR3 totals 13 residues. Germline CDR1 is WSHSY and CDR2 is SAAADI. With 4 bases removed from V and 7 bases from J, the gap between germline ends came to 13 bases. DNA of the CDR3: TGCGCCAGCAGTGTGCAAGGGGAGGGTGGCTACACCTTC. Protein product: CASSVQGEGGYTF.

Turning to this clone: The junction shows a germline mismatch at one end, possibly a read error. The chain couples TRBV20-1 to TRBJ2-5, with D tentatively TRBD1 (6 bases). The germline V gene has CDR1 DFQATT and CDR2 SNEGSKA (reference sequence). CDR3 length equals 10 residues. Here the CDR3 DNA reads TGCAGTGCTAGAGTTAACAGGGAGCACTTC. Translated: CSARVNREHF.

The chain has TRBV12-5 and TRBJ2-1, with a tentative D call TRBD1 (6 bases). Trimming left V 6 bases short and J 0 bases short, with 21 bases between. Germline loops: CDR1 LGHNT, CDR2 FRNRAP. The CDR3 sequence is 18 residues long. The CDR3, as DNA: TGTGCTAGTGGAGCTAGCCGACAGGCCTTGTCCTCCTACAATGAGCAGTTCTTC. Protein sequence: CASGASRQALSSYNEQFF.

This clone came up a few times. The chain combines TRBV9 with TRBJ2-5; TRBD1 matches at 7 bases. Losses at the gene ends were 1 base for V and 2 bases for J; bases not matched to a gene: 5. This CDR3 region has 15 residues. Germline V gene lookup returns CDR1 SGDLS and CDR2 YYNGEE. As DNA, the CDR3 is TGTGCCAGCAGCGTAACCGGGACAGCACAAGAGACCCAGTACTTC. It specifies CASSVTGTAQETQYF. The full variable domain, its missing parts supplied by reference TRBV9 and TRBJ2-5, is DSGVTQTPKHLITATGQRVTLRCSPRSGDLSVYWYQQSLDQGLQFLIQYYNGEERAKGNILERFSAQQFPDLHSELNLSSLELGDSALYFCASSVTGTAQETQYFGPGTRLLVL.

Only one count was recorded for this clone. This rearrangement joins TRBV5-4 to TRBJ2-7; D is perhaps TRBD2 (6 bases). V was trimmed by 4 bases and J by 6 bases, leaving 11 bases between them. This CDR3 has 12 residues. CDR1 is SGHNT, CDR2 YYREEE, per germline (reference sequence). CDR3 in amino acids: CASSPGEVEQYF. In nucleotides, the CDR3 is TGTGCCAGCAGCCCGGGGGAGGTCGAGCAGTACTTC.

This chain connects TRBV7-3 to TRBJ2-1, with D maybe TRBD2 (5 bases). V was pared by 2 bases and J by 6 bases, with 23 bases between. From germline, CDR1 is SGHTA and CDR2 FQGTGA. This CDR3 spans 18 amino acids. CDR3 DNA sequence: TGTGCCAGCAGCTTACGCCCTGCCCCGGGCTGGGCGGGCAATGAGCAGTTCTTC. This translates into CASSLRPAPGWAGNEQFF.

In this sample, this clone turned up a few times. The chain employs TRBV7-2 and TRBJ2-1; D perhaps matches TRBD2 (5 bases). CDR1 and CDR2 from the germline V gene are SGHTA and FQGNSA. This CDR3 has 11 amino acids. V lost 6 bases and J 9 bases, leaving 9 bases between the germline ends. CDR3 in DNA: TGTGCCAGCAGGTCTAGCATTGAGCAGTTCTTC. It translates to CASRSSIEQFF.

J is TRBJ2-3 and V is TRBV27, with no clear D. The length of the CDR3 is 15 residues. Trimming stripped 0 bases from V and 6 bases from J, with 13 bases between. In germline, CDR1 is MNHEY, CDR2 SMNVEV (reference sequence). Here the CDR3 reads CASSLSSQAKDTQYF. The CDR3 coding sequence is TGTGCCAGCAGTTTATCGAGTCAGGCCAAGGATACGCAGTATTTT.

The V call is TRBV29-1, the J call TRBJ2-7; TRBD1 aligns across 9 bases. Germline lookup yields CDR1 SQVTM and CDR2 ANQGSEA. CDR3 length: 13 residues. J was trimmed by 0 bases and V by 4 bases; bases with no gene match: 1. The DNA of the CDR3 is TGCAGCGTTGGGGACAGGGCCTCCTACGAGCAGTACTTC. Translated, it gives CSVGDRASYEQYF.

The rearrangement joins TRBV6-5 to TRBJ1-6, with D maybe TRBD1 (5 bases). The germline gives CDR1 MNHEY, CDR2 SVGAGI. V was pared by 6 bases and J by 8 bases, with 11 bases between. This CDR3 is built from 13 residues. CDR3 in DNA: TGTGCCAGCAGACAGGTCAAGTATTCACCCCTCCACTTT. This gives the protein CASRQVKYSPLHF.

The chain is built from TRBV11-2 and TRBJ2-2; 7 bases agree with TRBD2. J gave up 5 bases and V 3 bases, and 6 bases lay outside the gene matches. The CDR3 runs 15 residues. Per the germline V gene, CDR1 is SGHAT and CDR2 is FQNNGV. The CDR3: CASSFRGLWTGELFF. CDR3 DNA: TGTGCCAGCAGCTTTCGGGGACTATGGACCGGGGAGCTGTTTTTT.